This T cell receptor beta chain was captured by sequencing in a study of control samples from healthy donors and cancer patients. The germline V gene encodes CDR1 MNHEY and CDR2 SVGAGI. Trimming took 5 bases from V and 2 from J, leaving 7 bases between them. The CDR3 has 12 residues. This clone was seen a single time. Some clones are missing from TCRdb's copy, which holds only in-frame ones; the method was immunoSEQ multiplex PCR. The sample lists around 160,000 clones, roughly 93% seen once, with almost 6% in the top ten. The sample consisted of blood. The origin of this receptor is a man aged 18 to 29 in good health. The chain combines TRBV6-5 with TRBJ2-7; D is perhaps TRBD2 (5 bases). CDR3 sequence: CASSPSTYEQYF. CDR3 in DNA: TGTGCCAGCAGTCCTAGCACCTACGAGCAGTACTTC.